The next 27 T cell receptor beta chains were all read from a single sample in a study of blood T cells in healthy people across ages. Together with a sample-barcoded 5' primer, a J-beta primer mix was included in a second PCR lasting roughly 6 to 12 cycles. TCRdb analysed the 5' RACE reads with MiXCR anew, one entry per CDR3 protein. The sample yields around 670,000 distinct CDR3 sequences, about 30% seen once. Sequencing used blood. These receptor sequences come from a woman of 80 years or more in good health.

This clonotype appeared many times. The chain uses TRBV18 and TRBJ2-7; 8 nucleotides align to TRBD2. The V gene end was trimmed by 4 bases and the J gene end by 3 bases; junction bases not matched to a gene: 5. The CDR3 extends over 14 amino acids. Germline CDR1 reads KGHSH; CDR2 reads LQKENI. The CDR3 coding sequence is TGTGCCAGCTCACTTACCGGGAGGGTCTACGAGCAGTACTTC. This encodes CASSLTGRVYEQYF.

CDR3 DNA: TGTGCCAGCAGCTTAGAGCGACTTAGGGGCACTGAAGCTTTCTTT. It yields the protein CASSLERLRGTEAFF. The chain uses TRBV7-2 and TRBJ1-1, with D possibly being TRBD1 (5 bases). This CDR3 spans 15 amino acids. Germline V gene lookup returns CDR1 SGHTA and CDR2 FQGNSA. The ends were cut back, 1 base at V and 4 bases at J, with 13 bases in the middle.

This clonotype was found many times. The rearrangement joins TRBV7-2 to TRBJ1-1; no definite D call. The CDR3 consists of 16 residues. Germline V gene data show CDR1 as SGHTA and CDR2 as FQGNSA. Trimming took off 2 bases at V and 0 bases at J, with 13 bases between the two ends. The CDR3 DNA reads TGTGCCAGCAGCTTAAGCTACAGCCTTATGAACACTGAAGCTTTCTTT. Protein: CASSLSYSLMNTEAFF.

To note about this clonotype: A junction boundary mismatches the germline segment, possibly from a read error. The chain recombines TRBV7-7 with TRBJ2-7; tentatively, D is TRBD2 (5 bases). The germline gives CDR1 SSHAT, CDR2 FNYEAQ (reference sequence). The CDR3 runs to 13 residues. DNA for the CDR3: TGTGCCAACAGCTCTGGACGGGGCTACGAGCAGTACTTC. This sequence encodes CANSSGRGYEQYF.

This clonotype was found many times. The V gene is TRBV12-3 or TRBV12-4, the J gene TRBJ1-1, with D perhaps TRBD1 (6 bases). V shed 7 bases and J shed 3 bases, with 15 bases lying between them. CDR3 length: 14 amino acids. Written as DNA, the CDR3 is TGTGCCAGCACCGTGGACAGTCTGGACACTGAAGCTTTCTTT. Its translation is CASTVDSLDTEAFF.

The rearrangement links TRBV12-3 or TRBV12-4 to TRBJ1-5, with a weak D call TRBD1 (6 bases). V was shortened by 5 bases and J by 5 bases, with 10 bases between the two germline ends. The CDR3 length is 13 residues. CDR3 amino acids: CASSPRQDQPQHF. In nucleotides, the CDR3 is TGTGCCAGCAGTCCCCGACAGGATCAGCCCCAGCATTTT.

The chain has TRBV7-9 and TRBJ1-3; D not resolved. CDR1 SEHNR and CDR2 FQNEAQ come from the germline V gene (reference sequence). This CDR3 is built from 14 residues. V was trimmed by 4 bases and J by 3 bases, leaving 10 bases between them. The CDR3 here is CASSSREDGNTIYF. Here the CDR3 DNA reads TGTGCCAGCAGCTCAAGGGAGGATGGAAACACCATATATTTT. The complete variable domain, with remaining parts taken from reference TRBV7-9 and TRBJ1-3, reads DTGVSQNPRHKITKRGQNVTFRCDPISEHNRLYWYRQTLGQGPEFLTYFQNEAQLEKSRLLSDRFSAERPKGSFSTLEIQRTEQGDSAMYLCASSSREDGNTIYFGEGSWLTVV.

The genes are TRBV7-2 and TRBJ2-2; D not certain. Trimming cost V 1 base and J 6 bases, with 9 bases left between them. The V gene's germline CDR1 is SGHTA and CDR2 FQGNSA. The CDR3 spans 14 residues. CDR3 bases: TGTGCCAGCAGCTTAGACGGGTTTGCCGGGGAGCTGTTTTTT. Translation: CASSLDGFAGELFF.

This clonotype was counted between two and nine times. The chain couples TRBV5-8 to TRBJ1-2; D unresolved. Germline CDR1 and CDR2: SGHTS and YDEGEE. The germline V and J ends were trimmed by 4 bases and 5 bases, with 18 bases remaining between them. This CDR3 is 15 amino acids long. The CDR3 region is CASSPDVAGRYGYTF. CDR3 in DNA: TGTGCCAGCAGCCCTGATGTGGCGGGGAGATATGGCTACACCTTC.

This clonotype was detected a few times. The chain recombines TRBV5-1 with TRBJ2-2; no reliable D call. The CDR3 is 15 amino acids. Deletions cut 4 bases from V and 1 base from J, with 11 bases between. Per the germline V gene, CDR1 is SGHRS and CDR2 is YFSETQ. The CDR3 is CASSPPLGNTGELFF. CDR3 nucleotides: TGCGCCAGCAGCCCCCCACTGGGGAACACCGGGGAGCTGTTTTTT.

This chain links TRBV6-6 with TRBJ2-2, with D uncertain. This CDR3 contains 12 residues. Germline loops: CDR1 MNHNY, CDR2 SVGAGI (reference sequence). The CDR3 sequence: CAPGSNTGELFF. The CDR3 bases are TGTGCTCCCGGGTCGAACACCGGGGAGCTGTTTTTT.

The chain uses TRBV20-1 and TRBJ2-1; 8 nucleotides align to TRBD1. The closer fit of TRBJ2-7 to the DNA end suggests the J call may be wrong. The CDR3 covers 18 residues. Germline V CDR1 and CDR2: DFQATT, SNEGSKA (reference sequence). The CDR3 DNA reads as TGCAGTGCTGAGAAAGGACAGGGAGGACAGAAGTTCTACAATGAGCAGTACTTC. This translates into CSAEKGQGGQKFYNEQYF.

The table lists this clonotype with many counts. V is TRBV28 and J is TRBJ1-2; TRBD1 agrees at 7 bases. The CDR3 runs to 14 residues. Germline-derived CDR1 and CDR2 are MDHEN and SYDVKM. J lost 3 bases, V lost 8 bases, and 9 bases had no gene match. The CDR3 loop is CASLPRGAYYGYTF. The DNA of the CDR3 is TGTGCCAGCTTACCCAGGGGGGCATACTATGGCTACACCTTC.

The rearrangement joins TRBV29-1 to TRBJ2-7, with unresolved D. The CDR3 contains 12 residues. Germline V gene sequence: CDR1 SQVTM, CDR2 ANQGSEA. Deletions cut 6 bases from V and 5 bases from J, with 14 bases between. Written as DNA, the CDR3 is TGCAGCGTCAAGAGGAATGGCGACGAGCAGTACTTC. It is translated as CSVKRNGDEQYF.

On this clonotype itself: It may be a read error: a sequence one base away is much more abundant. Given the absence of the conserved phenylalanine or tryptophan at the CDR3 end, a read error is likely. The V gene is TRBV9, the J gene TRBJ1-2, with a tentative D call TRBD1 (6 bases). Germline lookup yields CDR1 SGDLS and CDR2 YYNGEE. V gave up 0 bases and J gave up 0 bases, with 9 bases separating them. The CDR3 spans 15 residues. CDR3 sequence reads: CASSVDGGPNYGYTC. CDR3 sequence (DNA): TGTGCCAGCAGCGTAGATGGGGGCCCTAACTATGGCTACACCTGC.

This clonotype was counted ten times or more. The rearrangement links TRBV20-1 to TRBJ2-5; 7 bases line up with TRBD1. J lost 0 bases, V lost 5 bases, and 6 bases had no gene match. Looked up from germline, CDR1 is DFQATT and CDR2 is SNEGSKA (reference sequence). The CDR3 covers 14 residues. This chain's CDR3 is CSARTGQDQETQYF. CDR3 sequence (DNA): TGCAGTGCTCGGACCGGACAGGACCAAGAGACCCAGTACTTC.

The rearrangement joins TRBV6-1 to TRBJ1-5; D is uncertain. Per germline, CDR1 MNHNS and CDR2 SASEGT. The CDR3 extends over 14 amino acids. The germline V and J ends were trimmed by 4 bases and 7 bases, with 14 bases remaining between them. The CDR3 region has the DNA TGTGCCAGCAGTGCCATCGAAGGCCGGCAGCCCCAGCATTTT. This translates into CASSAIEGRQPQHF.

The chain links TRBV19 to TRBJ2-2; D gene unclear. Germline V gives CDR1 LNHDA, CDR2 SQIVND (reference sequence). The CDR3 totals 13 residues. The CDR3 is CAGVNPNTGELFF. DNA of the CDR3: TGTGCTGGGGTAAACCCGAACACCGGGGAGCTGTTTTTT.

The chain carries TRBV7-2 and TRBJ2-5; 11 nucleotides match TRBD1. The CDR3 consists of 14 residues. The ends lost 3 bases at V and 4 bases at J; junction bases unmatched: 1. Looked up from germline, CDR1 is SGHTA and CDR2 is FQGNSA. The CDR3 loop is CASSFGTGGETQYF. The CDR3 coding sequence is TGTGCCAGCAGCTTCGGGACAGGGGGAGAGACCCAGTACTTC.

This clonotype was seen many times. The V gene is TRBV20-1, the J gene TRBJ1-2, with D maybe TRBD1 (6 bases). Trimming removed 4 bases at V and 8 bases at J, with 17 bases between. The V gene's germline CDR1 is DFQATT and CDR2 SNEGSKA (reference sequence). There are 13 residues in the CDR3. This chain's CDR3 is CSAILRGLKGYTF. In nucleotides, the CDR3 is TGCAGTGCTATTCTTCGGGGGCTAAAGGGCTACACCTTC.

This sequence joins TRBV5-1 and TRBJ2-7; no clear D. Trimming left V 4 bases short and J 2 bases short, with 16 bases between. The CDR3 consists of 15 residues. Germline V gives CDR1 SGHRS, CDR2 YFSETQ. The CDR3 sequence: CASSAGDAFTYEQYF. Written as DNA, the CDR3 is TGCGCCAGCAGCGCTGGCGACGCCTTTACCTACGAGCAGTACTTC.

With regard to this clonotype: A single base separates this from a much larger clone, so it may be a read error. This chain joins TRBV28 and TRBJ2-7; D remains unclear. There are 14 residues in the CDR3. The germline V and J ends were trimmed by 6 bases and 2 bases, with 14 bases remaining between them. Germline loops: CDR1 MDHEN, CDR2 SYDVKM. The chain's CDR3 is CASRLSRYTYEQYF. CDR3 nucleotide sequence: TGTGCCAGCAGGTTAAGTAGGTATACCTACGAGCAGTACTTC.

About this clonotype itself: A much larger clone sits a single nucleotide away, making a read error possible. The J gene is TRBJ2-5, the V gene TRBV6-2 or TRBV6-3; TRBD2 matches at 9 bases. The CDR3 is 13 amino acids. Germline V gene lookup returns CDR1 MNHEY and CDR2 SVGEGT. As DNA, the CDR3 is TGTACCAGCAGGGCTAGCGGGGCGGAGACCCAGTACTTC. As protein: CTSRASGAETQYF.

V usage is TRBV30 and J usage is TRBJ1-4; D unclear. The CDR3 covers 10 residues. CDR1 GTSNPN and CDR2 SVGIG come from the germline V gene (reference sequence). The V and J ends lost 2 bases and 7 bases respectively, with 2 bases between them. The CDR3, as DNA: TGTGCCTGGAGTACTGAAAAACTGTTTTTT. Translated, it gives CAWSTEKLFF.

With regard to this clonotype: The junction departs from the called germline gene at one end, perhaps through a read error. The chain carries TRBV18 and TRBJ1-4; D is uncertain. The germline gives CDR1 KGHSH, CDR2 LQKENI. CDR3 length: 15 residues. CDR3 sequence: CASSATQSTNEQLFF. CDR3 in DNA: TGTGCCAGCTCAGCGACGCAGTCAACTAATGAACAACTGTTTTTT. Full variable domain (rest looked up from reference TRBV18 and TRBJ1-4): NAGVMQNPRHLVRRRGQEARLRCSPMKGHSHVYWYRQLPEEGLKFMVYLQKENIIDESGMPKERFSAEFPKEGPSILRIQQVVRGDSAAYFCASSATQSTNEQLFFGSGTQLSVL.

V usage is TRBV5-1 and J usage is TRBJ2-7, with 11 bases identical to TRBD2. Unmatched junction bases numbered 17, after V lost 0 bases and J lost 9 bases. The CDR3 is made up of 18 amino acids. Germline loops: CDR1 SGHRS, CDR2 YFSETQ. CDR3 sequence reads: CASSLGLLSGGAVNVQYF. The CDR3 DNA reads TGCGCCAGCAGCTTGGGGTTACTTAGCGGGGGGGCAGTCAATGTGCAGTACTTC. Based on the CDR3 plus reference TRBV5-1 and TRBJ2-7, the full variable domain is KAGVTQTPRYLIKTRGQQVTLSCSPISGHRSVSWYQQTPGQGLQFLFEYFSETQRNKGNFPGRFSGRQFSNSRSEMNVSTLELGDSALYLCASSLGLLSGGAVNVQYFGPGTRLTVT.

This clonotype was observed a handful of times. It is unclear where the CDR3 begins or ends on the DNA, so no DNA is shown, and the CDR3 is as TCRdb lists it. The rearrangement joins TRBV7-2 to TRBJ1-2; TRBD1, the table's D call, was not compared with the DNA. Including both end residues, the CDR3 is 12 amino acids long. The germline V gene encodes CDR1 SGHTA and CDR2 FQGNSA. This chain's CDR3 is CASSLEWGPGTF.